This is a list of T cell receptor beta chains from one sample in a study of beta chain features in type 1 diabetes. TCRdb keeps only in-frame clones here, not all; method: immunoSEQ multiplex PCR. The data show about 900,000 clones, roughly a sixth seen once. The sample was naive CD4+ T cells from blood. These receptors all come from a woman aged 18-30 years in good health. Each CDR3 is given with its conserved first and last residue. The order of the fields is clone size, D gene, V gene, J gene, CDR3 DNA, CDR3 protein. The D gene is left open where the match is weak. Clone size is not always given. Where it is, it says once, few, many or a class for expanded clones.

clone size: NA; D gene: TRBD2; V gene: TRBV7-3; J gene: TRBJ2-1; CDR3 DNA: TGTGCCAGCAGCTTAACAGGGACTAGCGGGAGAGGCTCCTACAATGAGCAGTTCTTC; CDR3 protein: CASSLTGTSGRGSYNEQFF
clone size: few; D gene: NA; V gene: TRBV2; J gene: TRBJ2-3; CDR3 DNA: TGTGCCAGCAGTTTGGCGGGCTTCCGTAGCACAGATACGCAGTATTTT; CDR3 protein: CASSLAGFRSTDTQYF
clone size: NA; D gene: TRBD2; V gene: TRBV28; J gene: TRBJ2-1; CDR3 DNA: TGTGCCAGCAGTTTTCGGGGGGTTGAAGTTGAGCAGTTCTTC; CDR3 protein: CASSFRGVEVEQFF
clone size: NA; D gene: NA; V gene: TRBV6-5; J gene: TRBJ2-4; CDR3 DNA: TGTGCCAGCAGACACACAGGGTACGAAAACATTCAGTACTTC; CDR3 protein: CASRHTGYENIQYF
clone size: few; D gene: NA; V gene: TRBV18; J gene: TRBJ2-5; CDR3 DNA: TGTGCCAGCTCCCCAGACTCGCAAGAGACCCAGTACTTC; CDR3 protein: CASSPDSQETQYF
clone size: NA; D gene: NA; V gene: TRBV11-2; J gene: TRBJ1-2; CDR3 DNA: TGTGCCAGCAGCTTAGCTTTTGGCTACACCTTC; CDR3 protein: CASSLAFGYTF
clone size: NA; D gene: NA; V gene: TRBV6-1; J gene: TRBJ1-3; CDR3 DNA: TGTGCCAGCGAGACAAGCTCTGGAAACACCATATATTTT; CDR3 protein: CASETSSGNTIYF
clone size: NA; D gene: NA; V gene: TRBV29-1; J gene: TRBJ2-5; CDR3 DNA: TGCAGCGTTGAAGAAGTTCCAGGTTGGGAAGAGACCCAGTACTTC; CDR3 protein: CSVEEVPGWEETQYF
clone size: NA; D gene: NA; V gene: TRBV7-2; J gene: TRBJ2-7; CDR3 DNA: TGTGCCAGCAGCTTAGCAGGGGTAAACTACGAGCAGTACTTC; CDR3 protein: CASSLAGVNYEQYF
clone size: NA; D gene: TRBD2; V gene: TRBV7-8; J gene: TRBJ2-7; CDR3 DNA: TGTGCCAGCAGTCAAAGGACTAGCGGGCACTCCTACGAGCAGTACTTC; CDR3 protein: CASSQRTSGHSYEQYF
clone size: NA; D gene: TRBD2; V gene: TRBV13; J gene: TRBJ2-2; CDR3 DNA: TGTGCCAGCAGCATTGGGAGGGCGAACACCGGGGAGCTGTTTTTT; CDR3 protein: CASSIGRANTGELFF